The T cell receptor (beta chain) described here comes from a study of T cell repertoires in cytomegalovirus infection. Turning to the study itself: Well-studied HLA-B-restricted epitopes and recently identified HLA-C-restricted epitopes of CMV were both used in the study. Public signatures in TCR beta pointed to CMV infection and matching HLA type. Study results and limitations: CMV carriers with the relevant HLA were identified by cumulative public TCR beta family frequency. The ex vivo response showed dominance by HLA-C-restricted CMV-specific TCR beta clonotypes.

For this clonotype: As yet, its antigen is unknown.

One entry per CDR3 protein, called by TCRdb with MiXCR from the reads. In the table there are some 940,000 distinct CDR3 sequences, 25% to 40% of which are singletons. CDR1 is SGHKS, CDR2 YYEKEE, per germline (reference sequence). Trimming stripped 7 bases from V and 6 bases from J, with 10 bases between. CDR3 length: 11 residues. The TCR comes from a human donor in good health (CMV status not recorded). Some clones in this sample may be carry-over from other donors' samples. The rearrangement joins TRBV5-5 to TRBJ1-1; the D is unclear. Sequenced here: cultured CD8+ T cells from PBMCs, sampled from culture after CMV antigen stimulation. The CDR3 bases are TGTGCCAGCTCGCAGAGCTCTGAAGCTTTCTTT. This gives the protein CASSQSSEAFF.